This is a list of T cell receptor beta chains from one sample in a study of T cells in tuberculosis. This table comes from immunoSEQ multiplex PCR, and its TCRdb copy is limited to in-frame clones, with some not included. The table lists around 50,000 clones, approximately 91% of them singletons. Sequenced input: CD1b-GMM tetramer-negative cells sorted from PBMCs. These receptors all stem from an adult woman with latent tuberculosis. The CDR3 runs from the conserved cysteine through the conserved F or W. D genes are given only for firm matches. For some rows the clone size is stated as once, few or many, or as a class when expanded; others skip it.

j_call v_call clone_size d_call cdr3_aa cdr3_nt
TRBJ2-5 TRBV18 - - CASSPRNQETQYF TGTGCCAGCTCACCGAGGAACCAAGAGACCCAGTACTTC
TRBJ2-7 TRBV5-4 - TRBD2 CASSFGLAGGRRSEQYF TGTGCCAGCAGCTTTGGACTAGCGGGGGGTCGTCGGAGTGAGCAGTACTTC
TRBJ2-3 TRBV18 - - CASSPLSGDTQYF TGTGCCAGCTCACCACTGTCAGGAGATACGCAGTATTTT
TRBJ2-7 TRBV6-1 - - CASSIRTVPYEQYF TGTGCCAGCAGTATACGGACAGTCCCCTACGAGCAGTACTTC
TRBJ2-1 TRBV7-3 once - CASSLVGGEQFF TGTGCCAGCAGCTTGGTGGGGGGTGAGCAGTTCTTC
TRBJ2-7 TRBV9 - TRBD1 CASSEGQGGPYEQYF TGTGCCAGCAGCGAGGGACAGGGGGGCCCCTACGAGCAGTACTTC
TRBJ2-1 TRBV7-3 - TRBD2 CASSPHTSGLGDEQFF TGTGCCAGCAGCCCACATACTAGCGGGCTCGGGGATGAGCAGTTCTTC
TRBJ2-7 TRBV2 - - CASWTPSYEQYF TGTGCCAGTTGGACACCGTCCTACGAGCAGTACTTC
TRBJ2-3 TRBV4-1 - TRBD2 CASSRLAGEGADTQYF TGTGCCAGCAGTAGATTAGCGGGAGAAGGGGCAGATACGCAGTATTTT
TRBJ2-1 TRBV5-1 - TRBD1 CASSLSRQGNFRDEQFF TGCGCCAGCAGCTTAAGTCGACAGGGTAATTTTAGGGATGAGCAGTTCTTC
TRBJ2-1 TRBV9 few - CASSVDAGGNEQFF TGTGCCAGCAGCGTAGATGCAGGGGGGAATGAGCAGTTCTTC
TRBJ2-2 TRBV19 - TRBD1 CASKKGAYTGELFF TGTGCCAGTAAGAAGGGGGCGTACACCGGGGAGCTGTTTTTT
TRBJ2-5 TRBV7-3 - TRBD2 CASSPDSGGGETQYF TGTGCCAGCAGCCCCGACAGCGGGGGAGGAGAGACCCAGTACTTC
TRBJ2-1 TRBV4-3 - - CASSLAGSWNEQFF TGCGCCAGCAGCCTGGCAGGGTCGTGGAATGAGCAGTTCTTC
TRBJ2-1 TRBV6-5 - - CASSYRNEQFF TGTGCCAGCAGTTACCGTAATGAGCAGTTCTTC
TRBJ2-3 TRBV15 - - CATSRDGTRITTDTQYF TGTGCCACCAGCAGAGATGGGACACGGATCACCACAGATACGCAGTATTTT
TRBJ1-1 TRBV30 - - CAWSVLGTEAFF TGTGCCTGGAGTGTACTAGGTACTGAAGCTTTCTTT
TRBJ2-1 TRBV4-1 - TRBD2 CASSQTSGGVEGEQFF TGCGCCAGCAGCCAGACTAGCGGGGGGGTCGAGGGGGAGCAGTTCTTC
TRBJ2-2 TRBV2 - TRBD1 CASRTGVGTGELFF TGTGCCAGTAGGACAGGGGTGGGCACCGGGGAGCTGTTTTTT
TRBJ2-3 TRBV7-2 - - CASSLRPFQGTPLRDTQYF TGTGCCAGCAGCCTACGACCCTTCCAGGGGACCCCCTTGAGGGATACGCAGTATTTT
TRBJ2-6 TRBV27 - - CASSLFAGNRASGANVLTF TGTGCCAGCAGTTTATTTGCAGGGAACCGTGCTTCTGGGGCCAACGTCCTGACTTTC
TRBJ2-7 TRBV25-1 - - CASTKTGGYEQYF TGTGCCAGCACCAAAACGGGTGGATACGAGCAGTACTTC
TRBJ2-1 TRBV7-8 - - CASSLGLPNEQFF TGTGCCAGCAGCTTGGGGCTACCCAATGAGCAGTTCTTC
TRBJ1-2 TRBV6-5 - - CASSDRDTDGYTF TGTGCCAGCAGCGACCGGGATACGGATGGCTACACCTTC
TRBJ2-5 TRBV5-1 - TRBD2 CASSSGTSGEGETQYF TGCGCCAGCAGCTCCGGGACTAGCGGGGAAGGGGAGACCCAGTACTTC
TRBJ2-7 TRBV6-1 once TRBD1 CASSGAGTGDFYEQYF TGTGCCAGCAGTGGCGCCGGGACAGGGGACTTCTACGAGCAGTACTTC
TRBJ1-2 TRBV21-1 - - CASSKEKDSNHGYTF TGTGCCAGCAGCAAAGAGAAGGACAGCAACCATGGCTACACCTTC
TRBJ2-7 TRBV7-2 - TRBD2 CASSLASGAYEQYF TGTGCCAGCAGCCTGGCTAGCGGGGCGTACGAGCAGTACTTC
TRBJ1-5 TRBV7-2 - - CASISNYDSHQPQHF TGTGCCAGCATCTCAAACTATGACAGTCATCAGCCCCAGCATTTT
TRBJ1-2 TRBV19 - TRBD1 CASRITGEDGYTF TGTGCCAGTAGGATAACAGGGGAAGATGGCTACACCTTC
TRBJ1-3 TRBV18 - - CASRTRGSGNTIYF TGTGCCAGCCGGACGCGGGGGTCTGGAAACACCATATATTTT
TRBJ2-7 TRBV6-5 - - CASSYSTASYEQYF TGTGCCAGCAGTTACTCGACTGCCAGCTACGAGCAGTACTTC
TRBJ1-5 TRBV27 once - CASSLGQGNQPQHF TGTGCCAGCAGTTTAGGGCAGGGCAATCAGCCCCAGCATTTT
TRBJ2-7 TRBV7-2 - - CASSPNYEQYF TGTGCCAGCAGCCCAAACTACGAGCAGTACTTC
TRBJ1-2 TRBV19 once TRBD1 CASTPGGRLYGYTF TGTGCCAGTACACCAGGGGGACGGCTATATGGCTACACCTTC
TRBJ2-7 TRBV30 - - CAWTLGGEQYF TGTGCCTGGACTCTAGGTGGCGAGCAGTACTTC
TRBJ2-7 TRBV5-8 few - CASSLGIYEQYF TGTGCCAGCAGCCTCGGGATCTACGAGCAGTACTTC
TRBJ2-2 TRBV7-2 - - CASSSRVATATGELFF TGTGCCAGCAGCTCCAGGGTCGCCACCGCCACCGGGGAGCTGTTTTTT
TRBJ2-1 TRBV27 once - CASSFPGSYNEQFF TGTGCCAGCAGTTTTCCCGGGAGCTACAATGAGCAGTTCTTC
TRBJ2-1 TRBV5-1 - TRBD2 CASIKEGLAGITPPYNEQFF TGCGCCAGCATTAAGGAGGGACTAGCGGGAATTACCCCCCCGTACAATGAGCAGTTCTTC